Following are 4 T cell receptor beta chains from one sample sequenced in a study of control samples from healthy donors and cancer patients. Assay used: immunoSEQ multiplex PCR; TCRdb lists only in-frame clones, some missing. The data contain fewer than 85,000 clones, around 93% of them singletons. The specimen sequenced was blood. Every receptor here comes from a woman younger than 45 in good health.

The chain combines TRBV3-1 (or the pseudogene TRBV3-2) with TRBJ1-1; possible D gene TRBD1, 5 bases. The CDR3 has 13 residues. Trimming left V 4 bases short and J 5 bases short, with 11 bases between. CDR1 and CDR2 (germline): LGHDT, YNNKEL (reference sequence). The CDR3 loop reads CASSRSGGTEAFF. The CDR3 nucleotides read TGTGCCAGCAGCCGGTCGGGGGGAACTGAAGCTTTCTTT.

This CDR3 is CASTWGRPNNEQFF. The CDR3 region has the DNA TGTGCCAGCACATGGGGGAGACCTAACAATGAGCAGTTCTTC. This chain links TRBV25-1 with TRBJ2-1; TRBD1 or TRBD2 may be the D gene (5 bases each). CDR1 is MGHDK and CDR2 is SYGVNS in the germline V gene. The CDR3 totals 14 residues. Trimming took off 7 bases at V and 5 bases at J, with 15 bases between the two ends.

This sequence joins TRBV7-9 and TRBJ1-2, with D unclear. CDR1 and CDR2 from the germline V gene are SEHNR and FQNEAQ (reference sequence). The V gene lost 2 bases and the J gene lost 2 bases, with 12 bases spanning the gap. The CDR3 extends over 15 amino acids. CDR3 sequence reads: CASSLRVVGNYGYTF. Here the CDR3 DNA reads TGTGCCAGCAGCTTAAGGGTGGTGGGAAACTATGGCTACACCTTC.

The genes are TRBV10-3 and TRBJ2-3, with TRBD1 as a possible D gene (6 bases). This CDR3 comprises 16 residues. Trimming stripped 2 bases from V and 4 bases from J, with 16 bases between. Germline V gene data show CDR1 as ENHRY and CDR2 as SYGVKD. The CDR3 DNA is TGTGCCATCAGTGAGACAACAGGGAGCCCCGCAGATACGCAGTATTTT. Translation: CAISETTGSPADTQYF.